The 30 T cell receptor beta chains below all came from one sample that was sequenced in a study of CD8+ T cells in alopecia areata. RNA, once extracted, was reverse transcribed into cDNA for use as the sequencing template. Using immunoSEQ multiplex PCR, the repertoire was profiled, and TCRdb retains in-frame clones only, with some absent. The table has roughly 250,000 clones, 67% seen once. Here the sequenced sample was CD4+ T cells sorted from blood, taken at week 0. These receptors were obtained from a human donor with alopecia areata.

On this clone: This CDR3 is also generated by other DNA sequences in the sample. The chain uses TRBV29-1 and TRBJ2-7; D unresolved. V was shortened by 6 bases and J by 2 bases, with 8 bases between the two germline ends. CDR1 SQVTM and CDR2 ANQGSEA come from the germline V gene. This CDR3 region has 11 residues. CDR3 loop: CSVETAYEQYF. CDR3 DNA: TGCAGCGTGGAAACCGCCTACGAGCAGTACTTC.

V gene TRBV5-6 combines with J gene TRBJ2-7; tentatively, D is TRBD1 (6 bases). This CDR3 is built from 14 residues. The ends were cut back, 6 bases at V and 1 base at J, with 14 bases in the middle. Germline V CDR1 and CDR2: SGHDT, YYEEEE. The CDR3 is CASNLGTRSYEQYF. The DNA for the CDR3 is TGTGCCAGCAATCTCGGGACACGGTCCTACGAGCAGTACTTC.

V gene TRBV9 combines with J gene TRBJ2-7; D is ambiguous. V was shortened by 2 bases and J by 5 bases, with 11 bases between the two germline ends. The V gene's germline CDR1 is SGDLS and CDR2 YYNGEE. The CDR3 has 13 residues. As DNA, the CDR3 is TGTGCCAGCAGCGTCGGGTTCAGCCACGAGCAGTACTTC. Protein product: CASSVGFSHEQYF.

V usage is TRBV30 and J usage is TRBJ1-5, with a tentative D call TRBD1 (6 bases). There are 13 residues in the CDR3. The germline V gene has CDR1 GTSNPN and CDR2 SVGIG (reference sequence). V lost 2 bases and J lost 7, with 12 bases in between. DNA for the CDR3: TGTGCCTGGAGTTACACAGGGATCCAGCCCCAGCATTTT. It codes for CAWSYTGIQPQHF.

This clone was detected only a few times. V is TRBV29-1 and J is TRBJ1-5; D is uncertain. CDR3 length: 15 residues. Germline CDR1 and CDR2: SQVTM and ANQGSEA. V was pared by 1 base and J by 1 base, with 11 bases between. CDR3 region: CSVEGRRCSNQPQHF. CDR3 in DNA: TGCAGCGTTGAAGGAAGGCGTTGCAGCAATCAGCCCCAGCATTTT. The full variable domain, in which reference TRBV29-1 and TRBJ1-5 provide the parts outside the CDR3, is SAVISQKPSRDICQRGTSLTIQCQVDSQVTMMFWYRQQPGQSLTLIATANQGSEATYESGFVIDKFPISRPNLTFSTLTVSNMSPEDSSIYLCSVEGRRCSNQPQHFGDGTRLSIL.

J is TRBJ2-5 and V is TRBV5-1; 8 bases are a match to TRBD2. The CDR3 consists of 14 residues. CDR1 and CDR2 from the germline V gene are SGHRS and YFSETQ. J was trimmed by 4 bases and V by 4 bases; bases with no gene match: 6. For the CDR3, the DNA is TGCGCCAGCAGCCCGGGACTAGGTAGAGAGACCCAGTACTTC. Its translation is CASSPGLGRETQYF.

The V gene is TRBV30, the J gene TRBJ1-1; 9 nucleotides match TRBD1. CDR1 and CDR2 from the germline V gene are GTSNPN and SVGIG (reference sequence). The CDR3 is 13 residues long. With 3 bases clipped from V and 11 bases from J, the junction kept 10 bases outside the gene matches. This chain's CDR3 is CAWRGTGTPQAFF. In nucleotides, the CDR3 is TGTGCCTGGAGGGGGACAGGGACTCCTCAGGCTTTCTTT.

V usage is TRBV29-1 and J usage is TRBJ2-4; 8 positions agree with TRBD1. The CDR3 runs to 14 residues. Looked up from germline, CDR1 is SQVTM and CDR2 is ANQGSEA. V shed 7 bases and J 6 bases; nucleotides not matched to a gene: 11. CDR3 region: CSGLKTGARNIQYF. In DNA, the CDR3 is TGCAGCGGTTTAAAGACAGGGGCCCGAAACATTCAGTACTTC.

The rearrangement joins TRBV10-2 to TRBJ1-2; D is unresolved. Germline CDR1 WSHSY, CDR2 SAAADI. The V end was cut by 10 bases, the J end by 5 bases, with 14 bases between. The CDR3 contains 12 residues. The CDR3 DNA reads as TGCGCCATCGGAGGGCCTTCGTATGGCTACACCTTC. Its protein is CAIGGPSYGYTF.

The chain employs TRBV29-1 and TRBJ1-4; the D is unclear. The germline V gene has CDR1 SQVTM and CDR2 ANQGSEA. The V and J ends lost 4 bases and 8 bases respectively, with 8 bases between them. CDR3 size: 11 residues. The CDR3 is CSVAAYEKLFF. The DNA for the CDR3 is TGCAGCGTTGCCGCCTACGAAAAACTGTTTTTT.

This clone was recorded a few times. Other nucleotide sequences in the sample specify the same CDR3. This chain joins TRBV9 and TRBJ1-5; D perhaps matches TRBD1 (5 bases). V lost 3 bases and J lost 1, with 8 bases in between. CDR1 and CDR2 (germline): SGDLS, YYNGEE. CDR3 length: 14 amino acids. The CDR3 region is CASSGGYSNQPQHF. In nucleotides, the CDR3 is TGTGCCAGCAGCGGGGGGTACAGCAATCAGCCCCAGCATTTT.

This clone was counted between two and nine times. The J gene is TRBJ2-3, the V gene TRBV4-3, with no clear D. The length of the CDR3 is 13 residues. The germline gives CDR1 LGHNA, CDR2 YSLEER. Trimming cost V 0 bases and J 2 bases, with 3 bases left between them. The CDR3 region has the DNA TGCGCCAGCAGCCAAGACTTCACAGATACGCAGTATTTT. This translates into CASSQDFTDTQYF.

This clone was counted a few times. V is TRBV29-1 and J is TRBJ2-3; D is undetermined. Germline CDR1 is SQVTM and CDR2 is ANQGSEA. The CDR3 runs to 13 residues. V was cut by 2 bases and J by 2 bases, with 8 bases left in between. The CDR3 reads CSVEKADTDTQYF. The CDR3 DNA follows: TGCAGCGTTGAAAAGGCAGACACAGATACGCAGTATTTT.

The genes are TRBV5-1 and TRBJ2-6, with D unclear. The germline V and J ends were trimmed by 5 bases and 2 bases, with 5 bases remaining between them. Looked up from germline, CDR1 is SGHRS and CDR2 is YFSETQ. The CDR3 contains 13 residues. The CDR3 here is CASRVAGANVLTF. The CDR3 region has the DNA TGCGCCAGCAGGGTAGCTGGGGCCAACGTCCTGACTTTC.

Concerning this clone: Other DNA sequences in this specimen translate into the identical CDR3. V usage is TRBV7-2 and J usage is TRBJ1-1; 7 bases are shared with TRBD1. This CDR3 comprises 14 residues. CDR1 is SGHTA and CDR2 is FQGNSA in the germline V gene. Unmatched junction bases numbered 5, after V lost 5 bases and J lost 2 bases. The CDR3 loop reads CASSPRTGNTEAFF. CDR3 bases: TGTGCCAGCAGCCCTAGGACAGGCAACACTGAAGCTTTCTTT. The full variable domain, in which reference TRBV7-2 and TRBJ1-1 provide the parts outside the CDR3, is GAGVSQSPSNKVTEKGKDVELRCDPISGHTALYWYRQSLGQGLEFLIYFQGNSAPDKSGLPSDRFSAERTGGSVSTLTIQRTQQEDSAVYLCASSPRTGNTEAFFGQGTRLTVV.

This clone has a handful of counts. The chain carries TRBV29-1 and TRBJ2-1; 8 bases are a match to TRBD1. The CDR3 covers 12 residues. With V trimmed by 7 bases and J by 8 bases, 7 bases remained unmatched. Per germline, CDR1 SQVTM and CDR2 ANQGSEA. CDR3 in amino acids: CSGRGRGDEQFF. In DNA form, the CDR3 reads TGCAGCGGCAGGGGGCGCGGAGATGAGCAGTTCTTC.

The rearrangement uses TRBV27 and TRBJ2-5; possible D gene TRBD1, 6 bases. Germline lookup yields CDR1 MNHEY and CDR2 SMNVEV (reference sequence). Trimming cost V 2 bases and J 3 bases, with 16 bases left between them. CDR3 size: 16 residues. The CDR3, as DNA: TGTGCCAGCAGTTTAAGAGGTTGGACAGAAGAAGAGACCCAGTACTTC. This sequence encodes CASSLRGWTEEETQYF.

The CDR3 nucleotides are TGTGCCAGCAGCGTTAACAGAGAGAGCTCTGGGGCCAACGTCCTGACTTTC. Protein product: CASSVNRESSGANVLTF. J is TRBJ2-6 and V is TRBV9; no firm D call. Germline V gene lookup returns CDR1 SGDLS and CDR2 YYNGEE. CDR3 size: 17 residues. V lost 2 bases, J lost 0 bases, and 12 bases lay in between.

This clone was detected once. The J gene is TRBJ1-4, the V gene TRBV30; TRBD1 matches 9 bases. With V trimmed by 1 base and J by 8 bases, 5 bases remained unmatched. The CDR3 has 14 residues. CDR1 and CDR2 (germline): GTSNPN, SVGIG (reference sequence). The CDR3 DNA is TGTGCCTGGAGTGCTGGGACAGGGCGGGAAAAACTGTTTTTT. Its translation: CAWSAGTGREKLFF.

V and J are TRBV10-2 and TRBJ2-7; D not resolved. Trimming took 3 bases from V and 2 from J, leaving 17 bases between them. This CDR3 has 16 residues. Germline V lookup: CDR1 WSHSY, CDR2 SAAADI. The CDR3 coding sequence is TGCGCCAGCAGTGAATTTGGCGGCGGCAGCACCTACGAGCAGTACTTC. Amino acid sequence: CASSEFGGGSTYEQYF.

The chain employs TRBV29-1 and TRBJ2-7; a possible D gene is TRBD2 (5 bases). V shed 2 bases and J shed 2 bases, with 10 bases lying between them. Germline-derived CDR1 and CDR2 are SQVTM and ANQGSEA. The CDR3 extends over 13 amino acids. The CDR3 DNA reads TGCAGCGTTGAACGAGGGAGCCCCTACGAGCAGTACTTC. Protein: CSVERGSPYEQYF.

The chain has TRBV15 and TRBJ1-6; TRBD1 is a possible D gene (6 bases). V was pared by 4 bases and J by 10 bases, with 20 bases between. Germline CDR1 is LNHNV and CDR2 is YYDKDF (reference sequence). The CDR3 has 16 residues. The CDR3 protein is CATSTRTAGGNSPLHF. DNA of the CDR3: TGTGCCACCAGCACACGGACAGCCGGGGGCAACTCACCCCTCCACTTT.

The DNA of the CDR3 is TGTGCCAGCAGCTTAGATTCCACAGTGGCTTTCTTT. Translation: CASSLDSTVAFF. The chain carries TRBV11-2 and TRBJ1-1, with D uncertain. From germline, CDR1 is SGHAT and CDR2 FQNNGV. With 0 bases removed from V and 11 bases from J, the gap between germline ends came to 10 bases. CDR3 length equals 12 residues.

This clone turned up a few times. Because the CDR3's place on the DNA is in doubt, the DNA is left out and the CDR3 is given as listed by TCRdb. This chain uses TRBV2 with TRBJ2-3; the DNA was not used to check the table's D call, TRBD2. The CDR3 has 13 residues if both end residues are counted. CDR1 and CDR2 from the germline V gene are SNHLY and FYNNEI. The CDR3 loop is CASTNVGPGSAYF.

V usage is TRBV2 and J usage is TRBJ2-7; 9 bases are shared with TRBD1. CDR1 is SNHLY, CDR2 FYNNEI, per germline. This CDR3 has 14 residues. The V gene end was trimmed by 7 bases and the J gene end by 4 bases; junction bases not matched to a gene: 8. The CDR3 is CASNHGTGMYEQYF. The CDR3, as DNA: TGTGCCAGCAACCACGGGACAGGGATGTACGAGCAGTACTTC. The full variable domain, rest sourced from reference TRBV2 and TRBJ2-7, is EPEVTQTPSHQVTQMGQEVILRCVPISNHLYFYWYRQILGQKVEFLVSFYNNEISEKSEIFDDQFSVERPDGSNFTLKIRSTKLEDSAMYFCASNHGTGMYEQYFGPGTRLTVT.

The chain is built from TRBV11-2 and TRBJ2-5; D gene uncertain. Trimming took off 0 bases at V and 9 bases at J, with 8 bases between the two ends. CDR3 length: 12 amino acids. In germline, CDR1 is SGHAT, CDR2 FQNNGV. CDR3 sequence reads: CASSLDRIPQYF. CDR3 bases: TGTGCCAGCAGCTTAGACAGGATCCCCCAGTACTTC.

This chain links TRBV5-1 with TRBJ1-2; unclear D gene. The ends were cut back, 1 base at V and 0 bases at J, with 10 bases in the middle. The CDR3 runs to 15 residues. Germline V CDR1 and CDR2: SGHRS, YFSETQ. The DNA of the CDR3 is TGCGCCAGCAGCTTGAAAAACCGTGCTAACTATGGCTACACCTTC. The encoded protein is CASSLKNRANYGYTF.

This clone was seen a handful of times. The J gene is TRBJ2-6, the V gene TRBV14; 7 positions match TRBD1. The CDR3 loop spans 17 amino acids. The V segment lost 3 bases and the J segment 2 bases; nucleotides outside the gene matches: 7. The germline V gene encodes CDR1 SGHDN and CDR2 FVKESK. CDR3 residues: CASSHPTGWTGANVLTF. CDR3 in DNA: TGTGCCAGCAGCCATCCGACAGGGTGGACTGGGGCCAACGTCCTGACTTTC.

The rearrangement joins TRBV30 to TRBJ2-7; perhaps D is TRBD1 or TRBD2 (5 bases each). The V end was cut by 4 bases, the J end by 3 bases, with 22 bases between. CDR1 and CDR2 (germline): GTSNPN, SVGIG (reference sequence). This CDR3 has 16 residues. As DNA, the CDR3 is TGTGCCTGGACGGCCCCTCTGGGGGAAAGGGGCTACGAGCAGTACTTC. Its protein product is CAWTAPLGERGYEQYF.

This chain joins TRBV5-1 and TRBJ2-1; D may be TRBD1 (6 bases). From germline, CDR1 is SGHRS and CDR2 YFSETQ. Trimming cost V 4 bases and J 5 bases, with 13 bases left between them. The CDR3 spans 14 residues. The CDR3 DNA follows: TGCGCCAGCAGCAAAACGACAGGCAACAATGAGCAGTTCTTC. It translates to CASSKTTGNNEQFF.